Included here is one T cell receptor beta chain sequence, with context. Its antigen is currently unknown. The CDR3 consists of 15 residues. V gave up 4 bases and J gave up 10 bases; unmatched junction bases: 6. The germline CDR1 and CDR2 sequences are SGHTA and FQGTGA. The sample originates from a study of cytomegalovirus exposure and HLA in healthy donors. Study results and caveats: Accounts indicate the classifier identified cytomegalovirus status with strong specificity and sensitivity. According to a later analysis, donors in an Asian-associated ancestry cluster reportedly had fewer N-insertions than the 666-donor mean.

It was with 60 Vbeta and 13 Jbeta primers that the PCR ran. Profiling relied on immunoSEQ multiplex PCR, and the TCRdb table lists in-frame clones only, not all of them. Of around 150,000 clones in the sample, 75% were seen once. The receptor's source is a male donor in good health and CMV-seronegative. The V call is TRBV7-3, the J call TRBJ2-1; the match to TRBD2 covers 14 bases. Material: PBMCs. DNA for the CDR3: TGTGCCAGCAGCTCCTTGGGACTAGCGGGAGCAGAGCAGTTCTTC. This sequence encodes CASSSLGLAGAEQFF.